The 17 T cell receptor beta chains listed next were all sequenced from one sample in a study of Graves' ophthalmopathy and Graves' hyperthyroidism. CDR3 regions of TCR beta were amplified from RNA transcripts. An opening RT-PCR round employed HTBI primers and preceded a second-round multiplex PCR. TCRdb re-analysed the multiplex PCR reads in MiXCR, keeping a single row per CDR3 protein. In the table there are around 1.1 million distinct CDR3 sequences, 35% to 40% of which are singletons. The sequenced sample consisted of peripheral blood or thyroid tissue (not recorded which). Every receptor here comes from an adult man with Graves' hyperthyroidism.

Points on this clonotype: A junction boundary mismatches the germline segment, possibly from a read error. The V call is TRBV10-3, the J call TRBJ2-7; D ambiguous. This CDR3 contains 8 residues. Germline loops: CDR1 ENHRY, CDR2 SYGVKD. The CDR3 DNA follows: TGTGCCATCAGTGGGCAGGACTTC. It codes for CAISGQDF.

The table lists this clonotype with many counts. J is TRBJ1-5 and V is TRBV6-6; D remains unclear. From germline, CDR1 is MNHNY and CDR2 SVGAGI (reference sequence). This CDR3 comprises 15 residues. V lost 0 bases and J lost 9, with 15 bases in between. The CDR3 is CASSYSPGDRGPQHF. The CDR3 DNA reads TGTGCCAGCAGTTACTCGCCAGGCGATAGAGGGCCCCAGCATTTT.

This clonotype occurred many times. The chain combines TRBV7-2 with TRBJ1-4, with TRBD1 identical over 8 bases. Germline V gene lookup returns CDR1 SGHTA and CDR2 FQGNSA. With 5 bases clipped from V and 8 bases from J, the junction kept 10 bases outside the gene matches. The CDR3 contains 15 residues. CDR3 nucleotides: TGTGCCAGCAGCCAACGGACAGGGAAAGGGGAAAAACTGTTTTTT. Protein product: CASSQRTGKGEKLFF.

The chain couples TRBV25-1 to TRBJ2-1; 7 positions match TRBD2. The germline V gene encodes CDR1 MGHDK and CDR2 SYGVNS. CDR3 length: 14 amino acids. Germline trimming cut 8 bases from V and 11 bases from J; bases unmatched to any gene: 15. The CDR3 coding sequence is TGTGCCAGCCCGTTGGGAGGGGCGCCGTTGAAGCAGTTCTTC. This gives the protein CASPLGGAPLKQFF.

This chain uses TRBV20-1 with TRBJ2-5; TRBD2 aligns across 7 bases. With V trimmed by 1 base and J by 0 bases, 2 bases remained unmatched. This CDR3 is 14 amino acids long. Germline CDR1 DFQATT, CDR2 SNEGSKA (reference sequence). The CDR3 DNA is TGCAGTGCTAGAGCTAGCGGATACCAAGAGACCCAGTACTTC. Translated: CSARASGYQETQYF.

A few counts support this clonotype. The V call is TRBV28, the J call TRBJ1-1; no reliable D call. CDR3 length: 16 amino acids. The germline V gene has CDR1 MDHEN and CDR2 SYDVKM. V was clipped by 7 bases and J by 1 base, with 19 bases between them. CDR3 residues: CASITQSRDTNTEAFF. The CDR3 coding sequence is TGTGCCAGCATCACCCAGTCCAGAGACACGAACACTGAAGCTTTCTTT.

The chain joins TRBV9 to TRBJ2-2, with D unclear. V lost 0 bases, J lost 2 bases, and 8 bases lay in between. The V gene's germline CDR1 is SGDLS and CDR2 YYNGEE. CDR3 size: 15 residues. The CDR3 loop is CASSVGAPNTGELFF. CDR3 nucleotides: TGTGCCAGCAGCGTAGGGGCTCCCAACACCGGGGAGCTGTTTTTT. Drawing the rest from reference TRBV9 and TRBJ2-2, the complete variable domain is DSGVTQTPKHLITATGQRVTLRCSPRSGDLSVYWYQQSLDQGLQFLIQYYNGEERAKGNILERFSAQQFPDLHSELNLSSLELGDSALYFCASSVGAPNTGELFFGEGSRLTVL.

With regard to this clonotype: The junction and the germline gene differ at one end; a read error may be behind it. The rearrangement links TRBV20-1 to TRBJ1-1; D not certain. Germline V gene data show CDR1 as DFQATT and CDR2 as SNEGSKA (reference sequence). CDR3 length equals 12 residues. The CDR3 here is CTYGVMNTEPFF. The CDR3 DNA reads TGCACGTATGGTGTAATGAACACTGAACCTTTCTTT.

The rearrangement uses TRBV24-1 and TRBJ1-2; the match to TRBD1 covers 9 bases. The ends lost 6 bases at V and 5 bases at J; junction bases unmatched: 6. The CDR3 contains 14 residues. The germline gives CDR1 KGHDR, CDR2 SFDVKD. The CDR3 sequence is CATSPTGTGYGYTF. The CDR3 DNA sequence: TGTGCCACCAGTCCTACCGGGACAGGGTATGGCTACACCTTC.

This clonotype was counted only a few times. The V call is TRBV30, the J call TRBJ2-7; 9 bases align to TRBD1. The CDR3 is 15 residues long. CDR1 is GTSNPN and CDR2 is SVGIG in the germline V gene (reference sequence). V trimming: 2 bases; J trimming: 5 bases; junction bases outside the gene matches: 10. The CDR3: CAWSTGQGRFHEQYF. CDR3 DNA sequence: TGTGCCTGGAGTACCGGACAGGGGAGGTTCCACGAGCAGTACTTC.

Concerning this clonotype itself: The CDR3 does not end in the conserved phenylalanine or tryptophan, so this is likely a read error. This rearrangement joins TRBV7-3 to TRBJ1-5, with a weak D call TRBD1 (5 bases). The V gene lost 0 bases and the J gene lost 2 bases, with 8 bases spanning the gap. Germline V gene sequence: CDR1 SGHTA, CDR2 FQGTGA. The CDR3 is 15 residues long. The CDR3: CASSLTGQGNQPQHL. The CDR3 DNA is TGTGCCAGCAGCTTAACGGGGCAGGGCAATCAGCCCCAGCATCTT.

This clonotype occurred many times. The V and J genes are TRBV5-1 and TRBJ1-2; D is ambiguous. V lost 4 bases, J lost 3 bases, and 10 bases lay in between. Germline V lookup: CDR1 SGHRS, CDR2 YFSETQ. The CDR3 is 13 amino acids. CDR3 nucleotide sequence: TGCGCCAGCAGCCGGGCAGCGGACTATGGCTACACCTTC. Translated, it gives CASSRAADYGYTF.

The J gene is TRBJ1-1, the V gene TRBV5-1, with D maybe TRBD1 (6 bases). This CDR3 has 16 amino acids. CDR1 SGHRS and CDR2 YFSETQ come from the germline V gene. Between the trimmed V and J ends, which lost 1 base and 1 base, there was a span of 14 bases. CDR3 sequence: CASSLPGAEENTEAFF. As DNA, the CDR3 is TGCGCCAGCAGCTTGCCAGGGGCCGAGGAGAACACTGAAGCTTTCTTT. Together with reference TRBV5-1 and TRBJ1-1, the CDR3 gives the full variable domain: KAGVTQTPRYLIKTRGQQVTLSCSPISGHRSVSWYQQTPGQGLQFLFEYFSETQRNKGNFPGRFSGRQFSNSRSEMNVSTLELGDSALYLCASSLPGAEENTEAFFGQGTRLTVV.

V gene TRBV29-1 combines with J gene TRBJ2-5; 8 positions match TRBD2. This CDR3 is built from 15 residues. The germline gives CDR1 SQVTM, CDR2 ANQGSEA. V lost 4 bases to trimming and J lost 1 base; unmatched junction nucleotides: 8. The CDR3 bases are TGCAGCGTTGTGGAGCGGGAGATCTTCCAAGAGACCCAGTACTTC. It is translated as CSVVEREIFQETQYF.

CDR3: CAIREGAGLQPQHF. DNA for the CDR3: TGTGCCATCAGAGAGGGTGCAGGGTTACAGCCCCAGCATTTT. This chain connects TRBV10-3 to TRBJ1-5; D may be TRBD1 (5 bases). Trimming took off 6 bases at V and 7 bases at J, with 16 bases between the two ends. Per germline, CDR1 ENHRY and CDR2 SYGVKD. This CDR3 is built from 14 residues.

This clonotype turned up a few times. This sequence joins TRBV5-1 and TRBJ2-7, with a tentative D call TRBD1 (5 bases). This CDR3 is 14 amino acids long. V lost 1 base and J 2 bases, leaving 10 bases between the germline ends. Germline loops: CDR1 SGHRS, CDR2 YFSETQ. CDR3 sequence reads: CASSLTAGTYEQYF. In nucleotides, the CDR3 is TGCGCCAGCAGCTTGACGGCAGGGACCTACGAGCAGTACTTC.

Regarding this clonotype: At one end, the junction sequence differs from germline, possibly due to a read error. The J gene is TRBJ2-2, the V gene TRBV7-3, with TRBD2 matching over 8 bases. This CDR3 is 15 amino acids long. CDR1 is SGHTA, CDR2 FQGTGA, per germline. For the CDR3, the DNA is TGTGCCAGCAGCCCCGGGGGGGCGAACACCGGGGAGCTGCTTTTT. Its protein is CASSPGGANTGELLF.